The clone carrying this T cell receptor beta chain was observed many times. Time point indicated: newly diagnosed GD, antithyroid drugs for less than 3 months. PBMC-extracted RNA yielded the TCR library. CDR3 length: 15 amino acids. V shed 1 base, J shed 7 bases, and the junction held 7 bases outside the gene matches. Germline CDR1 reads LGHDT; CDR2 reads YNNKEL (reference sequence). In building TCR beta libraries, iRepertoire HTBI primers were used together with Arm-PCR of CDR3 regions. TCRdb passed the multiplex PCR reads through MiXCR, listing each CDR3 protein once. The data hold over 350,000 distinct CDR3 sequences, with 14% observed a single time. The data originate from a study of regulatory T cells in long-lasting Graves disease. The sample also formed part of further work on T cells in Graves' hyperthyroidism and ophthalmopathy. That report adds: Using the HTBI primer set, a first-round RT-PCR was run on the TCR CDR3.

The TCR sequence derives from a woman between 45 and 60 years old with Graves disease. This sequence joins TRBV3-1 and TRBJ2-1, with 7 bases that match TRBD1. This specimen consisted of peripheral blood mononuclear cells (PBMCs), obtained at new diagnosis, from a patient treated with antithyroid drugs. The CDR3 DNA is TGTGCCAGCAGCCAAGGACAGGGTTTTCAGAATGAGCAGTTCTTC. This translates into CASSQGQGFQNEQFF.